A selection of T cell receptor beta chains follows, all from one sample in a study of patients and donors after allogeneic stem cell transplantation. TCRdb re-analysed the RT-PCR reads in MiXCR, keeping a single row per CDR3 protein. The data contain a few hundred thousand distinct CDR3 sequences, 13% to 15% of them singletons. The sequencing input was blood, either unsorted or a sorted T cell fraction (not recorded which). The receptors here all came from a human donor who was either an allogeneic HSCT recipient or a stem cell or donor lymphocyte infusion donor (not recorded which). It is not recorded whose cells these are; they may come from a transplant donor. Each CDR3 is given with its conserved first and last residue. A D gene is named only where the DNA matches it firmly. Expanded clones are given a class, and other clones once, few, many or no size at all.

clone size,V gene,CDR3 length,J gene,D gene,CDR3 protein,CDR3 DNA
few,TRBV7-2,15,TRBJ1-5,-,CASSLSAADPQPQHF,TGTGCCAGCAGCTTATCCGCAGCCGACCCCCAGCCCCAGCATTTT
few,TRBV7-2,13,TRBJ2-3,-,CASKPPMSDTQYF,TGTGCCAGCAAACCGCCAATGTCAGATACGCAGTATTTT
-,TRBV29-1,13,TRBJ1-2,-,CSVEDPSGSGYTF,TGCAGCGTTGAAGATCCCTCGGGCTCTGGCTACACCTTC
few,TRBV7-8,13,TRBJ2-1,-,CASSLIRQTEQFF,TGTGCCAGCAGCTTGATCCGACAGACCGAGCAGTTCTTC
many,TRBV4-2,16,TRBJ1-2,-,CASSQDTGSYNYGYTF,TGTGCCAGCAGCCAAGATACTGGCAGTTATAACTATGGCTACACCTTC
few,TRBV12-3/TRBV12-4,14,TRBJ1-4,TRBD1,CASTPTGRNEKLFF,TGTGCCAGCACCCCGACAGGGAGAAATGAAAAACTGTTTTTT
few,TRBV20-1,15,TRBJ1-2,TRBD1,CSARDHTGGSYGYTF,TGCAGTGCTAGAGATCACACAGGGGGAAGCTATGGCTACACCTTC
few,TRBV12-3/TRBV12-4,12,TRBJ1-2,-,CASSFWESGYTF,TGTGCCAGCAGTTTTTGGGAATCAGGCTACACCTTC
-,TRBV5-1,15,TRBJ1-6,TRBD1,CASSTTGGRNSPLHF,TGCGCCAGCAGCACAACAGGGGGTAGGAATTCACCCCTCCACTTT
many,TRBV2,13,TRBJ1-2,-,CASTTLRNYGYTF,TGTGCCAGCACGACGTTAAGGAACTATGGCTACACCTTC
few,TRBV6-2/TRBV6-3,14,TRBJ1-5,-,CASSYSARGQPQHF,TGTGCCAGCAGTTACTCAGCCAGGGGTCAGCCCCAGCATTTT
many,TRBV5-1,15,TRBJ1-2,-,CASSLDGRDFYGYTF,TGCGCCAGCAGCTTAGATGGCAGGGATTTCTATGGCTACACCTTC
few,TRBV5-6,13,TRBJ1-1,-,CASSIRPNTEAFF,TGTGCCAGCAGCATCCGGCCGAACACTGAAGCTTTCTTT
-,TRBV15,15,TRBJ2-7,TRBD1,CATSSLWTGTSEQYF,TGTGCCACCAGCAGTTTATGGACAGGGACATCCGAGCAGTACTTC
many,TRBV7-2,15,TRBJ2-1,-,CASSLEYGANNEQFF,TGTGCCAGCAGCTTAGAATACGGGGCAAACAATGAGCAGTTCTTC
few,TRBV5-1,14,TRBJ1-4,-,CASSLSGNGEKLFF,TGCGCCAGCAGCTTGAGTGGGAACGGTGAAAAACTGTTTTTT
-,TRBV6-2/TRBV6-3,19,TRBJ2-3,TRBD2,CASSYGPLSSGGGEDTQYF,TGTGCCAGCAGTTACGGTCCCCTCTCTAGCGGGGGGGGGGAAGATACGCAGTATTTT
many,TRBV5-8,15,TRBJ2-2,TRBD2,CASSSSGRAAGELFF,TGTGCCAGCAGCTCAAGCGGGAGGGCCGCCGGGGAGCTGTTTTTT
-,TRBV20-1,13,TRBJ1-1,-,CSARGQQDTEAFF,TGCAGTGCCCGAGGACAGCAAGACACTGAAGCTTTCTTT
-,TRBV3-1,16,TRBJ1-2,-,CASSHLALDTPYGYTF,TGTGCCAGCAGCCACCTCGCCCTGGACACACCCTATGGCTACACCTTC
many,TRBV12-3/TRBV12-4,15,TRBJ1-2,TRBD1,CASSFSTGVGSGYTF,TGTGCCAGCAGTTTCTCTACAGGGGTTGGCAGCGGCTACACCTTC
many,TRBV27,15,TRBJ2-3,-,CASTPPGRSTDTQYF,TGTGCCAGCACCCCCCCGGGACGGAGCACAGATACGCAGTATTTT
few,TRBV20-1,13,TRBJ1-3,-,CSARLQGGNTIYF,TGCAGTGCTAGATTACAGGGAGGAAACACCATATATTTT
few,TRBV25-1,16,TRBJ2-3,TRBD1,CASSGGQGGSADTQYF,TGTGCCAGCAGTGGGGGACAGGGAGGGTCCGCAGATACGCAGTATTTT
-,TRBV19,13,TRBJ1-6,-,CASSTVDNSPLHF,TGTGCCAGTAGCACTGTGGATAATTCACCCCTCCACTTT
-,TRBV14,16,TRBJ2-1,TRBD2,CASSSWTSGDPNEQFF,TGTGCCAGCAGCTCCTGGACTAGCGGGGACCCCAATGAGCAGTTCTTC
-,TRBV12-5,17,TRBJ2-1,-,CASGSLTSKGNYNEQFF,TGTGCTAGTGGGTCCCTAACTAGTAAGGGCAACTACAATGAGCAGTTCTTC
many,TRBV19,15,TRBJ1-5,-,CASSLPQAAGTPQHF,TGTGCCAGTAGTCTCCCCCAGGCAGCCGGTACCCCCCAGCATTTT
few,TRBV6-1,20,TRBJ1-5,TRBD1,CASSERRPGGALSGNQPQHF,TGTGCCAGCAGTGAAAGGCGACCAGGGGGCGCCTTGTCTGGCAATCAGCCCCAGCATTTT
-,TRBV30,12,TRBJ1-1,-,CAWSTGKAEAFF,TGTGCCTGGAGCACAGGGAAGGCTGAAGCTTTCTTT
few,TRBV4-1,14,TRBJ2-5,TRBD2,CASSRSSGEETQYF,TGCGCCAGCAGCCGTTCTAGCGGGGAAGAGACCCAGTACTTC
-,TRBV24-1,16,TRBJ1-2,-,CATSDPSVRTRVGYTF,TGTGCCACCAGTGACCCCTCTGTTCGGACTCGTGTGGGCTACACCTTC
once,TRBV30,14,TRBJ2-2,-,CASTHGGNTGELFF,TGTGCCTCCACACATGGGGGGAACACCGGGGAGCTGTTTTTT
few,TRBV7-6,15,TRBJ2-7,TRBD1,CASSLADRAGYEQYF,TGTGCCAGCAGCTTAGCGGACAGGGCAGGTTACGAGCAGTACTTC
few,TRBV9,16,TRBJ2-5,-,CASSVDGGRIIETQYF,TGTGCCAGCAGCGTAGACGGGGGGCGCATCATAGAGACCCAGTACTTC
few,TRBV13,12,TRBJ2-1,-,CASSPKGNEQFF,TGTGCCAGCAGCCCGAAGGGCAATGAGCAGTTCTTC
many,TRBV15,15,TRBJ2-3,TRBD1,CATSRRQGSTDTQYF,TGTGCCACCAGCAGAAGACAGGGAAGCACAGATACGCAGTATTTT
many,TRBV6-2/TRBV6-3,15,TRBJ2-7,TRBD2,CASRYGLAGSYEQYF,TGTGCCAGCAGGTACGGACTAGCGGGATCCTACGAGCAGTACTTC
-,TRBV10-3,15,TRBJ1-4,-,CAIRQGPSWDEKLFF,TGTGCCATCCGGCAAGGGCCGAGCTGGGATGAAAAACTGTTTTTT
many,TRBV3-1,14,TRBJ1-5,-,CASSQWGQNQPQHF,TGTGCCAGCAGCCAATGGGGGCAGAATCAGCCCCAGCATTTT
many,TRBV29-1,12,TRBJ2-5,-,CSVEGDGETQYF,TGCAGCGTTGAAGGGGATGGGGAGACCCAGTACTTC
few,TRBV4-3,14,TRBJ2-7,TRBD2,CASSQGLAEGEQYF,TGCGCCAGCAGCCAAGGACTAGCAGAGGGCGAGCAGTACTTC
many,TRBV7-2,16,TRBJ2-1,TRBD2,CASSLASGSNWNEQFF,TGTGCCAGCAGCTTAGCTAGCGGGAGTAATTGGAATGAGCAGTTCTTC
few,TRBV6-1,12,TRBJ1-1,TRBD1,CASTWDSLEAFF,TGTGCCAGCACCTGGGACAGTTTAGAAGCTTTCTTT
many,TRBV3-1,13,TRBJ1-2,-,CASSHRDGYGYTF,TGTGCCAGCAGTCATAGGGACGGCTATGGCTACACCTTC
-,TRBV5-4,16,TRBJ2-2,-,CASSPPDRWGTGELFF,TGTGCCAGCAGCCCACCAGACCGGTGGGGCACCGGGGAGCTGTTTTTT
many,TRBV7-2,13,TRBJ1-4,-,CASSLGGYEKLFF,TGTGCCAGCAGCTTAGGAGGATATGAAAAACTGTTTTTT
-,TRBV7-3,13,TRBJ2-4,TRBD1,CASSTGQGNIQYF,TGTGCCAGCAGCACGGGACAGGGGAACATTCAGTACTTC
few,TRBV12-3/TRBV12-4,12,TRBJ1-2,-,CASRSANYGYTF,TGTGCCAGCAGATCAGCTAACTATGGCTACACCTTC
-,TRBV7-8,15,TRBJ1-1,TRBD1,CASRPDRGVNTEAFF,TGTGCCAGCAGACCTGACAGGGGGGTTAACACTGAAGCTTTCTTT
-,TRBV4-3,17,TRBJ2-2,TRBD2,CASSQGVAGVNTGELFF,TGCGCCAGCAGCCAAGGGGTGGCGGGGGTAAACACCGGGGAGCTGTTTTTT